This T cell receptor (beta chain) was recovered during a study of T-cell memory formation after mild COVID-19. The overall study: Clusters of TCRs were largely donor specific. Study observations and caveats: The study found balanced CD4/CD8 in clones contracting day 15 to 85 and a CD4+ lean in later expanders. Contracting CD4+ clones lay largely in CM and EM, with CD8+ ones residing in EMRA. Pre-infection memory held some responding clones, suggesting pre-existing cross-reactive T cells responded.

Regarding this clonotype: The antigen is not known.

The CDR3 spans 12 residues. Per the germline V gene, CDR1 is LGHNA and CDR2 is YSLEER. V shed 1 base and J shed 4 bases, with 4 bases lying between them. TCRdb reanalysed the 5' RACE reads using MiXCR and keeps one entry per CDR3 protein. The sample yields under 300,000 distinct CDR3 sequences, under 20% seen once. What was sequenced was PBMCs or a T cell subset sorted from them (not recorded which). The sequence came from a man aged 18 to 35 who had mild COVID-19 (a few samples of this study predate the infection). Cell type and time point are not known. The V and J genes are TRBV4-3 and TRBJ1-2; unclear D gene. The chain's CDR3 is CASSQAGYGYTF. The CDR3 bases are TGCGCCAGCAGCCAAGCCGGCTATGGCTACACCTTC.